This T cell receptor beta chain originates from a study of blood T cells in healthy people across ages. Next came a second PCR, run for roughly 6 to 11 cycles, which used a sample-barcoded 5' primer along with a J-beta primer mix. TCRdb re-derived calls from the 5' RACE reads in MiXCR, one entry per CDR3 protein. The sample yields about 800,000 distinct CDR3 sequences, roughly 25% seen once. This CDR3 region has 14 residues. CDR1 and CDR2 (germline): MNHNS, SASEGT. V lost 5 bases to trimming and J lost 1 base, with 12 bases between them. The same sample was also studied in work on T cells of mothers and their children.

This TCR was recovered from a boy between 5 and 17 years old in good health. The sequencing input was blood. The chain links TRBV6-1 to TRBJ2-7, with D possibly being TRBD1 or TRBD2 (5 bases each). Here the CDR3 DNA reads TGTGCCAGCAGTATCCGGGACGTTTCCTACGAGCAGTACTTC. This gives the protein CASSIRDVSYEQYF.